These T cell receptor beta chains were read from a single sample in a study of molecular identifiers for immune sequencing clone quantification. TCRdb reprocessed the PCR reads with MiXCR, giving one entry per CDR3 protein. This sample has about 640,000 distinct CDR3 sequences, with about 20% found just once. The specimen was naive CD8+ T cells from blood, with Jurkat cell RNA spiked in. These receptors were taken from a human donor in good health. Some libraries in this study had Jurkat cell RNA spiked in. Both conserved end residues are part of each CDR3. Each record gives: V gene, clone size, CDR3 length, J gene, D gene, CDR3 DNA, CDR3 protein. D genes are given only for firm matches. The size entry is marked missing in some rows and otherwise reads once, few, many or a size class.

V gene: TRBV28; clone size: many; CDR3 length: 15; J gene: TRBJ1-6; D gene: .; CDR3 DNA: TGTGCCAGCAGTTTAAGTGCGGGCTTAATGACCCCCCTCCACTTT; CDR3 protein: CASSLSAGLMTPLHF
V gene: TRBV7-2; clone size: few; CDR3 length: 15; J gene: TRBJ2-7; D gene: .; CDR3 DNA: TGTGCCAGCGGCCCCCCGGCGGGCGGCTCCTACGAGCAGTACTTC; CDR3 protein: CASGPPAGGSYEQYF
V gene: TRBV21-1; clone size: many; CDR3 length: 17; J gene: TRBJ2-3; D gene: .; CDR3 DNA: TGTGCCAGCCGTCTAGCGGGAGGGCCAGATGGTACAGATACGCAGTATTTT; CDR3 protein: CASRLAGGPDGTDTQYF
V gene: TRBV10-3; clone size: .; CDR3 length: 15; J gene: TRBJ2-2; D gene: .; CDR3 DNA: TGTGCCATCAGTGACGTATTCGGGGATTCCGGGGAGCTGTTTTTT; CDR3 protein: CAISDVFGDSGELFF
V gene: TRBV6-2/TRBV6-3; clone size: few; CDR3 length: 15; J gene: TRBJ1-4; D gene: .; CDR3 DNA: TGTGCCAGCAGTTTATCGTCCGGAGGAGGTGAAAAACTGTTTTTT; CDR3 protein: CASSLSSGGGEKLFF
V gene: TRBV24-1; clone size: many; CDR3 length: 13; J gene: TRBJ2-1; D gene: .; CDR3 DNA: TGTGCCACCAGTGATTGGGCGGGCAATGAGCAGTTCTTC; CDR3 protein: CATSDWAGNEQFF
V gene: TRBV5-5; clone size: many; CDR3 length: 14; J gene: TRBJ1-4; D gene: .; CDR3 DNA: TGTGCCAGCAGCTTTGAGGGAGTGGATGAAAAACTGTTTTTT; CDR3 protein: CASSFEGVDEKLFF
V gene: TRBV6-2/TRBV6-3; clone size: many; CDR3 length: 14; J gene: TRBJ2-3; D gene: TRBD1; CDR3 DNA: TGTGCCAGCAGTTACGTACAGGGGGCGGATACGCAGTATTTT; CDR3 protein: CASSYVQGADTQYF
V gene: TRBV27; clone size: many; CDR3 length: 16; J gene: TRBJ2-3; D gene: TRBD2; CDR3 DNA: TGTGCCAGCAGTTTCGGCGGGGGGCTTAGCACAGATACGCAGTATTTT; CDR3 protein: CASSFGGGLSTDTQYF
V gene: TRBV5-4; clone size: many; CDR3 length: 14; J gene: TRBJ2-7; D gene: .; CDR3 DNA: TGTGCCAGCAGCGGTGACAGCTACGCCTACGAGCAGTACTTC; CDR3 protein: CASSGDSYAYEQYF
V gene: TRBV7-6; clone size: .; CDR3 length: 16; J gene: TRBJ2-7; D gene: TRBD1; CDR3 DNA: TGTGCCAGCAGCTTATCCTGGACAGGGGATGCGAACGAGCAGCACTTC; CDR3 protein: CASSLSWTGDANEQHF
V gene: TRBV4-3; clone size: many; CDR3 length: 13; J gene: TRBJ1-1; D gene: .; CDR3 DNA: TGCGCCAGCAGCCGGGACGGATACACTGAAGCTTTCTTT; CDR3 protein: CASSRDGYTEAFF
V gene: TRBV19; clone size: .; CDR3 length: 12; J gene: TRBJ2-5; D gene: TRBD1; CDR3 DNA: TGTGCCAGTGCAGGACAGGGAGAGACCCAGTACTTC; CDR3 protein: CASAGQGETQYF
V gene: TRBV27; clone size: many; CDR3 length: 15; J gene: TRBJ2-3; D gene: .; CDR3 DNA: TGTGCCAGCAGTCGACTAGACCTAAGCACAGATACGCAGTATTTT; CDR3 protein: CASSRLDLSTDTQYF
V gene: TRBV20-1; clone size: .; CDR3 length: 16; J gene: TRBJ2-7; D gene: TRBD2; CDR3 DNA: TGCAGTGCTAGAGATTTAGCGGGGGTCCTCTCCTACGAGCAGTACTTC; CDR3 protein: CSARDLAGVLSYEQYF
V gene: TRBV4-1; clone size: .; CDR3 length: 17; J gene: TRBJ2-3; D gene: .; CDR3 DNA: TGCGCCAGCAGCCAAGACTCGAGGGGGGCCCGACGGGATACGCAGTATTTT; CDR3 protein: CASSQDSRGARRDTQYF
V gene: TRBV7-9; clone size: .; CDR3 length: 15; J gene: TRBJ1-1; D gene: .; CDR3 DNA: TGTGCCAGCGGCGCCCAAGGACAGACTGAAACTGAAGCTTTCTTT; CDR3 protein: CASGAQGQTETEAFF
V gene: TRBV28; clone size: many; CDR3 length: 16; J gene: TRBJ1-2; D gene: .; CDR3 DNA: TGTGCCAGCAGTTTTTATCCCCAGAATAAGGTCTATGGCTACACCTTC; CDR3 protein: CASSFYPQNKVYGYTF
V gene: TRBV6-6; clone size: many; CDR3 length: 12; J gene: TRBJ1-1; D gene: .; CDR3 DNA: TGTGCCAGCACGTGGAGGTCTTCTGAAGCTTTCTTT; CDR3 protein: CASTWRSSEAFF
V gene: TRBV28; clone size: many; CDR3 length: 15; J gene: TRBJ2-7; D gene: TRBD1; CDR3 DNA: TGTGCCAGCAGTTTTAGGGGACAGATAAACTACGAGCAGTACTTC; CDR3 protein: CASSFRGQINYEQYF
V gene: TRBV21-1; clone size: few; CDR3 length: 16; J gene: TRBJ2-1; D gene: .; CDR3 DNA: TGTGCCAGCAGCACCCCCCGGGGAGCGGGGGACAATGAGCAGTTCTTC; CDR3 protein: CASSTPRGAGDNEQFF
V gene: TRBV2; clone size: .; CDR3 length: 18; J gene: TRBJ2-2; D gene: TRBD2; CDR3 DNA: TGTGCCAGCAGTGAAAACCCACTAGCGGGAGGTTCGACCGGGGAGCTGTTTTTT; CDR3 protein: CASSENPLAGGSTGELFF
V gene: TRBV6-2/TRBV6-3; clone size: .; CDR3 length: 15; J gene: TRBJ2-7; D gene: TRBD1; CDR3 DNA: TGTGCCGGCAGCACGAGGGACAGGGGATCCTACGAGCAGTACTTC; CDR3 protein: CAGSTRDRGSYEQYF
V gene: TRBV20-1; clone size: many; CDR3 length: 13; J gene: TRBJ2-7; D gene: .; CDR3 DNA: TGCAGTGCGCCCAGACAGCCCGTCTACGAGCAGTACTTC; CDR3 protein: CSAPRQPVYEQYF
V gene: TRBV29-1; clone size: many; CDR3 length: 14; J gene: TRBJ1-2; D gene: TRBD1; CDR3 DNA: TGCAGCGTTGAATCACCGACAGGGGGGTATGGCTACACCTTC; CDR3 protein: CSVESPTGGYGYTF
V gene: TRBV12-3/TRBV12-4; clone size: many; CDR3 length: 16; J gene: TRBJ2-3; D gene: .; CDR3 DNA: TGTGCCAGCAGTTTATATCTGGTTTTGAGGACAGATACGCAGTATTTT; CDR3 protein: CASSLYLVLRTDTQYF
V gene: TRBV3-1; clone size: many; CDR3 length: 15; J gene: TRBJ2-3; D gene: .; CDR3 DNA: TGTGCCAGCAGCCAAGCGGGGTTTGGAGCAGATACGCAGTATTTT; CDR3 protein: CASSQAGFGADTQYF
V gene: TRBV6-1; clone size: .; CDR3 length: 17; J gene: TRBJ2-5; D gene: .; CDR3 DNA: TGTGCCAGCAGTGAAGTAGGGGGGATATCGTACCAAGAGGCCCAGTACTTC; CDR3 protein: CASSEVGGISYQEAQYF
V gene: TRBV24-1; clone size: .; CDR3 length: 16; J gene: TRBJ2-2; D gene: TRBD1; CDR3 DNA: TGTGCCGCCAGTGATTCGCAGGGGGCTGGTTTCGGGGAGCTGTTTTTT; CDR3 protein: CAASDSQGAGFGELFF
V gene: TRBV12-3/TRBV12-4; clone size: many; CDR3 length: 15; J gene: TRBJ1-4; D gene: TRBD1; CDR3 DNA: TGTGCCAGCAGCTTCTACAGGGGGAGAAATGAAAAACTGTTTTTT; CDR3 protein: CASSFYRGRNEKLFF
V gene: TRBV9; clone size: many; CDR3 length: 16; J gene: TRBJ2-5; D gene: TRBD2; CDR3 DNA: TGTGCCAGCAGCGAAGGGACTAGCGGGTACCAAGAGACCCAGTACTTC; CDR3 protein: CASSEGTSGYQETQYF
V gene: TRBV19; clone size: .; CDR3 length: 16; J gene: TRBJ2-7; D gene: .; CDR3 DNA: TGTGCCGGTTCCGACGCGGGAAAAAGGCCGACCTACGAGCAGTACTTC; CDR3 protein: CAGSDAGKRPTYEQYF
V gene: TRBV10-2; clone size: .; CDR3 length: 14; J gene: TRBJ1-1; D gene: TRBD1; CDR3 DNA: TGCGCCAGCAGTGAGACAGGGGCAAACACTGAAGCTTACTTT; CDR3 protein: CASSETGANTEAYF
V gene: TRBV11-1; clone size: many; CDR3 length: 19; J gene: TRBJ2-6; D gene: TRBD2; CDR3 DNA: TGTGCCAGCAGCCGACGTGCCGGACTAGCGGGAGTTGGGGCCAACGTCCTGACTTTC; CDR3 protein: CASSRRAGLAGVGANVLTF
V gene: TRBV28; clone size: many; CDR3 length: 15; J gene: TRBJ1-5; D gene: TRBD1; CDR3 DNA: TGTGCCAGCACCCTAGGACAGGGACTCAATCAGCCCCAGCATTTT; CDR3 protein: CASTLGQGLNQPQHF
V gene: TRBV15; clone size: many; CDR3 length: 13; J gene: TRBJ1-1; D gene: .; CDR3 DNA: TGTGCCACCAGGGACTTCGATAACACTGAAGCTTTCTTT; CDR3 protein: CATRDFDNTEAFF
V gene: TRBV6-2/TRBV6-3; clone size: few; CDR3 length: 17; J gene: TRBJ2-1; D gene: TRBD1; CDR3 DNA: TGTGCCAGCAGTTCGACCGGGACAGGGGGCGGTTACAATGAGCAGTTCTTC; CDR3 protein: CASSSTGTGGGYNEQFF
V gene: TRBV7-2; clone size: many; CDR3 length: 16; J gene: TRBJ2-7; D gene: .; CDR3 DNA: TGTGCCAGCAGCCTGGGACGGTGGAAACTTTCCTACGAGCAGTACTTC; CDR3 protein: CASSLGRWKLSYEQYF
V gene: TRBV4-1; clone size: few; CDR3 length: 18; J gene: TRBJ2-7; D gene: .; CDR3 DNA: TGCGCCAGCAGCCAAGTATATGGGTCAGGCGGTAGGTCCTACGAGCAGTACTTC; CDR3 protein: CASSQVYGSGGRSYEQYF
V gene: TRBV7-9; clone size: .; CDR3 length: 14; J gene: TRBJ2-7; D gene: TRBD1; CDR3 DNA: TGTGCCAGCAGCTCGACAGGGAATGACTACGAGCAGTACTTC; CDR3 protein: CASSSTGNDYEQYF
V gene: TRBV7-6; clone size: .; CDR3 length: 15; J gene: TRBJ2-7; D gene: TRBD2; CDR3 DNA: TGTGCCAGCAGCCCCGGGGCTAGCGGGAGCTACGAGCAGTACTTC; CDR3 protein: CASSPGASGSYEQYF
V gene: TRBV5-4; clone size: few; CDR3 length: 14; J gene: TRBJ2-7; D gene: .; CDR3 DNA: TGTGCCAGCAGCTTGGATGGAGGGCTCAACGAGCAGTACTTC; CDR3 protein: CASSLDGGLNEQYF
V gene: TRBV24-1; clone size: many; CDR3 length: 16; J gene: TRBJ1-5; D gene: TRBD1; CDR3 DNA: TGTGCCACCAGTGATGGGACAGGTGCGTCGGGTCAGCCCCAGCATTTT; CDR3 protein: CATSDGTGASGQPQHF
V gene: TRBV30; clone size: few; CDR3 length: 15; J gene: TRBJ2-5; D gene: TRBD1; CDR3 DNA: TGTGCCTGGAGTGTAGGGGACAGGGTGCTAGAGACCCAGTACTTC; CDR3 protein: CAWSVGDRVLETQYF
V gene: TRBV5-8; clone size: few; CDR3 length: 16; J gene: TRBJ1-2; D gene: TRBD1; CDR3 DNA: TGTGCCAGCAGCTTGGATTCACAGGGGGCTTTCTATGGCTACACCTTC; CDR3 protein: CASSLDSQGAFYGYTF
V gene: TRBV30; clone size: many; CDR3 length: 13; J gene: TRBJ1-1; D gene: .; CDR3 DNA: TGTGCCTGGACCCGACGGGGTTACACTGAAGCTTTCTTT; CDR3 protein: CAWTRRGYTEAFF
V gene: TRBV5-1; clone size: many; CDR3 length: 14; J gene: TRBJ2-7; D gene: .; CDR3 DNA: TGCGCCAGCAGCTTAGCCGGGGATACCTACGAGCAGTACTTC; CDR3 protein: CASSLAGDTYEQYF
V gene: TRBV30; clone size: once; CDR3 length: 14; J gene: TRBJ2-7; D gene: .; CDR3 DNA: TGTGCCTGGAGTGTACCGGGCAGATCCTACGAGCAGTACTTC; CDR3 protein: CAWSVPGRSYEQYF
V gene: TRBV4-1; clone size: many; CDR3 length: 16; J gene: TRBJ2-3; D gene: .; CDR3 DNA: TGCGCCAGCAGCCAAGAGGGCGGGACGAGCGCAGATACGCAGTATTTT; CDR3 protein: CASSQEGGTSADTQYF
V gene: TRBV9; clone size: many; CDR3 length: 13; J gene: TRBJ1-1; D gene: .; CDR3 DNA: TGTGCCAGCGCAGTAGGTAAAAGTACTGAAGCTTTCTTT; CDR3 protein: CASAVGKSTEAFF
V gene: TRBV27; clone size: .; CDR3 length: 18; J gene: TRBJ2-1; D gene: TRBD2; CDR3 DNA: TGTGCCAGCAGTTTTATAGCTAGCGGGCCGGGAGGAGGGAATGAGCAGTTCTTC; CDR3 protein: CASSFIASGPGGGNEQFF
V gene: TRBV24-1; clone size: .; CDR3 length: 14; J gene: TRBJ2-5; D gene: TRBD1; CDR3 DNA: TGTGCCACCAGTGACGACAGGGGCGGGGAGACCCAGTACTTC; CDR3 protein: CATSDDRGGETQYF
V gene: TRBV18; clone size: many; CDR3 length: 12; J gene: TRBJ1-1; D gene: .; CDR3 DNA: TGTGCCAGCTCACCCACCCCTCCTGAAGCTTTCTTT; CDR3 protein: CASSPTPPEAFF
V gene: TRBV28; clone size: many; CDR3 length: 15; J gene: TRBJ2-3; D gene: TRBD2; CDR3 DNA: TGTGCCAGCAGTTTTGGCGGGAGGGCCCTGAATACGCAGTATTTT; CDR3 protein: CASSFGGRALNTQYF
V gene: TRBV7-2; clone size: many; CDR3 length: 15; J gene: TRBJ2-1; D gene: TRBD1; CDR3 DNA: TGTGCCAGCAGCGTAGGGGGCAGTATCTACAATGAGCAGTTCTTC; CDR3 protein: CASSVGGSIYNEQFF